The clone carrying this T cell receptor (beta chain) was recorded many times. These data belong to a study of T-cell reconstitution after alpha-beta-depleted transplantation in children. TCRbeta library preparation incorporated unique molecular identifiers. TCRdb re-analysed the PCR reads in MiXCR, keeping a single row per CDR3 protein. The sample lists about 610,000 distinct CDR3 sequences, roughly a tenth occurring once. Germline assignment: CDR1 SQVTM and CDR2 ANQGSEA. This CDR3 has 15 residues. Trimming at V came to 0 bases and at J to 7 bases, leaving 8 bases not matched to a gene. The TCR sequence derives from a human donor who donated a stem cell graft to a child with acute myeloid leukemia. The chain uses TRBV29-1 and TRBJ1-2, with 10 nucleotides matching TRBD1. The material sequenced was PBMCs from the stem cell graft donor, taken from the stem cell graft. CDR3 protein: CSVEDGPRDRGGYTF. The CDR3 DNA is TGCAGCGTTGAAGACGGCCCCCGGGACAGGGGTGGCTACACCTTC. The complete variable domain, with remaining parts taken from reference TRBV29-1 and TRBJ1-2, reads SAVISQKPSRDICQRGTSLTIQCQVDSQVTMMFWYRQQPGQSLTLIATANQGSEATYESGFVIDKFPISRPNLTFSTLTVSNMSPEDSSIYLCSVEDGPRDRGGYTFGSGTRLTVV.